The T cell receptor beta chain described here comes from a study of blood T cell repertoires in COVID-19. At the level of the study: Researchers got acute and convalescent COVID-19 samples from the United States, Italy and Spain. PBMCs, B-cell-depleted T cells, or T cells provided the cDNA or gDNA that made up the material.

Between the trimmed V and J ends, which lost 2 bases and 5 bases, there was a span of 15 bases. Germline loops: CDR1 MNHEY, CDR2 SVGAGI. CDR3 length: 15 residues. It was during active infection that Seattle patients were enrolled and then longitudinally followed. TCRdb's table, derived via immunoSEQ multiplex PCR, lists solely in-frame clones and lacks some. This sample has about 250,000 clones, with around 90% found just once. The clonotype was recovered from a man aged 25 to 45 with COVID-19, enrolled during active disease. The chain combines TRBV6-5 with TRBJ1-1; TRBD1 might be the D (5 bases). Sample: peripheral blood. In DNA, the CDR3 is TGTGCCAGCAGTTACACCTTCCAGGGCTTGACTGAAGCTTTCTTT. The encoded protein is CASSYTFQGLTEAFF.